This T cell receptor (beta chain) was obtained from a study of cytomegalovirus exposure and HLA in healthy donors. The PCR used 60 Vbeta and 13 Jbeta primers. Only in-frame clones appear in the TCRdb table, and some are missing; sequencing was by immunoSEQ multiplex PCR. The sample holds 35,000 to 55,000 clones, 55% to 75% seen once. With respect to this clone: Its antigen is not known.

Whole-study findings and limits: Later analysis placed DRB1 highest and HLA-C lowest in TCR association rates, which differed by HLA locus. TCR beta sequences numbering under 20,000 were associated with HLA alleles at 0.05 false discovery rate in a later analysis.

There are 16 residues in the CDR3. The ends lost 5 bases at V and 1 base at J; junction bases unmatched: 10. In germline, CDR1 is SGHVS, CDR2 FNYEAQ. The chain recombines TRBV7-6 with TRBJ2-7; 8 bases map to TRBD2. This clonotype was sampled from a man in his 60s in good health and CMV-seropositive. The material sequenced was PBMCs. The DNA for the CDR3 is TGTGCCAGCAGCCCGATTAGCGGGACCTCTTCCTACGAGCAGTACTTC. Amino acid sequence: CASSPISGTSSYEQYF.